This TCR beta chain appears in the sequencing data of a study of T cells expressing NK-cell markers. Reanalyzing the 5' RACE reads, TCRdb keeps one entry per CDR3 protein, without DNA. Recorded here are just under 150,000 distinct CDR3 sequences; the top ten clones represent 12%. Germline CDR1 reads MDHEN; CDR2 reads SYDVKM. This CDR3 comprises 16 residues. The rearrangement uses TRBV28 and TRBJ2-1; the D call of TRBD2 rests on TCRdb alone, since no DNA is present to check it. The TCR was taken from a man aged 18 to 35 in good health. Sequencing was carried out using blood T cells: a sorted CD56 or NKG2C T cell subset, CD4+ or CD8+ T cells, or bulk PBMC T cells (not recorded which). This CDR3 is CASSSPGLGSVNEQFF.